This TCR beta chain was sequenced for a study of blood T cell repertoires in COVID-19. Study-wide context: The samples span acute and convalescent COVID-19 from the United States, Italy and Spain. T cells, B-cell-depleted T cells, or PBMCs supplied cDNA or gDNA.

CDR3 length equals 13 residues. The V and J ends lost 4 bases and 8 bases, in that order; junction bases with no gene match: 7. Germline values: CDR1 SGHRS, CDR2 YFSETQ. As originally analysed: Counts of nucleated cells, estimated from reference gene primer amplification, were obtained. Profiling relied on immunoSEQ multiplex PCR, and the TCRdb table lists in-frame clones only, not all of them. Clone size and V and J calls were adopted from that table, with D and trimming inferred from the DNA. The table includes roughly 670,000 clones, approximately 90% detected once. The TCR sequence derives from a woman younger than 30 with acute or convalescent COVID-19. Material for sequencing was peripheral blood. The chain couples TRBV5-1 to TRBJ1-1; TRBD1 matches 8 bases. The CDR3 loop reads CASSPDRVQEAFF. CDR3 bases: TGCGCCAGCAGCCCGGACAGGGTGCAAGAAGCTTTCTTT.